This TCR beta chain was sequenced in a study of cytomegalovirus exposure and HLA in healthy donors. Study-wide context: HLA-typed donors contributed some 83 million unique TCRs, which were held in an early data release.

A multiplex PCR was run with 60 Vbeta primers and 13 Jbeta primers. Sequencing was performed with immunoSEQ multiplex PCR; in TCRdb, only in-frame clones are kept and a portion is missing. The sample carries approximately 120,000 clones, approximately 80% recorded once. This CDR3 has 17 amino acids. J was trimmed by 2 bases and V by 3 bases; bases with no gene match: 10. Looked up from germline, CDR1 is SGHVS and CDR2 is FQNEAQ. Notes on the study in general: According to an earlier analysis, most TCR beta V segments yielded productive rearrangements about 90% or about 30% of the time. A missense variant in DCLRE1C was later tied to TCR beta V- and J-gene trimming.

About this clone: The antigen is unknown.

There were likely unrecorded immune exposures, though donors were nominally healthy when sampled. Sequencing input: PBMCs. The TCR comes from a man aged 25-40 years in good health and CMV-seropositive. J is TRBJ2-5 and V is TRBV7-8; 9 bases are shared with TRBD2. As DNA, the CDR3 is TGTGCCAGCAGCTTCCGCCGACTAGCGGAGTCTCAAGAGACCCAGTACTTC. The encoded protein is CASSFRRLAESQETQYF.